The rows below give T cell receptor beta chains drawn from one sample of a study of T cell responses to AZD1222 COVID-19 vaccine. The repertoire was sequenced with immunoSEQ multiplex PCR; TCRdb's copy has only in-frame clones and lacks some. The sample carries more than 85,000 clones, 88% recorded once. This sample comprised peripheral blood, obtained on day 0 of AZD1222 vaccination. These receptor sequences come from an adult in good health. Both conserved end residues are part of each CDR3. Expanded clones get a size class; other rows say once, few or many, or leave the size out.

size: -; V: TRBV27; J: TRBJ1-1; CDR3: CASSLSAWGTEAFF
size: once; V: TRBV5-1; J: TRBJ1-2; CDR3: CASSPTGTNYGYTF
size: -; V: TRBV6-2/TRBV6-3; J: TRBJ1-1; CDR3: CASSRLSGRGLAVKGTEAFF
size: once; V: TRBV27; J: TRBJ1-2; CDR3: CASSSRADTGSRGYTF
size: -; V: TRBV4-2; J: TRBJ1-2; CDR3: CASSQVLATTGYGYTF
size: -; V: TRBV24-1; J: TRBJ2-1; CDR3: CATSDWPGAGSYNEQFF
size: -; V: TRBV4-1; J: TRBJ2-7; CDR3: CASSPPGQSSYEQYF
size: -; V: TRBV5-1; J: TRBJ2-2; CDR3: CASSQISGRAPGELFF
size: -; V: TRBV9; J: TRBJ2-1; CDR3: CASSVGGALFEQFF
size: -; V: TRBV6-6; J: TRBJ1-1; CDR3: CASSSTGSTEAFF
size: -; V: TRBV6-5; J: TRBJ1-1; CDR3: CASPTGWNTEAFF